This is a list of T cell receptor beta chains from one sample in a study of T cells after posttransplantation cyclophosphamide. Generated by immunoSEQ multiplex PCR, the TCRdb table keeps only in-frame clones and is missing some. The sample holds 45,000 to 65,000 clones, 90% to 95% seen once. The specimen was PBMCs. Source of these receptors: a woman in her 30s in good health and a related stem cell transplant donor. Both conserved end residues are part of each CDR3. Fields, in order: D gene, J gene, V gene, CDR3 protein, CDR3 DNA. A D gene is named only where the DNA matches it firmly.

d_call: TRBD1; j_call: TRBJ2-7; v_call: TRBV28; cdr3_aa: CASSSFGTGEEQYF; cdr3_nt: TGTGCCAGCAGTTCGTTCGGGACAGGGGAAGAGCAGTACTTC
d_call: NA; j_call: TRBJ1-1; v_call: TRBV30; cdr3_aa: CAWRQTNTEAFF; cdr3_nt: TGTGCCTGGAGACAGACGAACACTGAAGCTTTCTTT
d_call: NA; j_call: TRBJ1-2; v_call: TRBV2; cdr3_aa: CAILDWQTINYGYTF; cdr3_nt: TGTGCCATTCTCGACTGGCAGACCATTAACTATGGCTACACCTTC
d_call: NA; j_call: TRBJ2-3; v_call: TRBV19; cdr3_aa: CASSTLAPLQDTQYF; cdr3_nt: TGTGCCAGTAGTACACTAGCTCCCCTCCAAGATACGCAGTATTTT
d_call: NA; j_call: TRBJ1-2; v_call: TRBV19; cdr3_aa: CASSEQGPYGYTF; cdr3_nt: TGTGCCAGTAGTGAACAGGGTCCCTATGGCTACACCTTC
d_call: TRBD1; j_call: TRBJ1-4; v_call: TRBV2; cdr3_aa: CASRADRAVTNEKLFF; cdr3_nt: TGTGCCAGCAGGGCCGACAGGGCGGTTACTAATGAAAAACTGTTTTTT
d_call: TRBD1; j_call: TRBJ1-2; v_call: TRBV29-1; cdr3_aa: CSAVDRADYGYTF; cdr3_nt: TGCAGCGCAGTCGACAGGGCGGACTATGGCTACACCTTC
d_call: NA; j_call: TRBJ1-4; v_call: TRBV7-2; cdr3_aa: CASSLAGRRANEKLFF; cdr3_nt: TGTGCCAGCAGCTTAGCAGGGAGGAGGGCTAATGAAAAACTGTTTTTT
d_call: NA; j_call: TRBJ2-1; v_call: TRBV7-8; cdr3_aa: CASSLADSYSSYNEQFF; cdr3_nt: TGTGCCAGCAGCTTAGCGGACAGCTACAGCTCCTACAATGAGCAGTTCTTC
d_call: NA; j_call: TRBJ2-5; v_call: TRBV5-5; cdr3_aa: CASSPGSSGETQYF; cdr3_nt: TGTGCCAGCAGCCCGGGGAGTTCTGGAGAGACCCAGTACTTC
d_call: TRBD2; j_call: TRBJ2-5; v_call: TRBV19; cdr3_aa: CASTFSGGLQETQYF; cdr3_nt: TGTGCCAGTACCTTTAGCGGGGGGCTCCAAGAGACCCAGTACTTC
d_call: NA; j_call: TRBJ2-5; v_call: TRBV6-6; cdr3_aa: CASSRGIRELQETQYF; cdr3_nt: TGTGCCAGCAGTCGGGGAATTAGGGAGTTACAAGAGACCCAGTACTTC